A selection of T cell receptor beta chains follows, all from one sample in a study of cytomegalovirus exposure and HLA in healthy donors. The protocol was immunoSEQ multiplex PCR, while the TCRdb copy is restricted to in-frame clones and leaves out a portion. Of around 99,000 clones listed, around nine tenths are singletons. Sequenced sample: PBMCs. These receptors all stem from a woman aged 18-35 years in good health and CMV-seronegative. The CDR3 runs from the conserved cysteine through the conserved F or W. A D gene is named only where the DNA matches it firmly. Size values are once, few and many counts, or a class for expanded clones, and some rows have none.

-,TRBJ1-4,TRBV6-5,-,14,TGTGCCAGCAGTCCAACCCTAAACAATGAAAAACTGTTTTTT,CASSPTLNNEKLFF
-,TRBJ2-3,TRBV9,-,11,TGTGCCAGCAGCGCGGCAGATACGCAGTATTTT,CASSAADTQYF
TRBD1,TRBJ1-5,TRBV18,-,15,TGTGCCAGCTCCCCCGGGGACAGGTCAAATCAGCCCCAGCATTTT,CASSPGDRSNQPQHF
-,TRBJ2-5,TRBV30,-,15,TGTGCCTGGAACCCCTCGGGACACCCGGGGGAGACCCAGTACTTC,CAWNPSGHPGETQYF
TRBD1,TRBJ2-6,TRBV27,-,16,TGTGCCAGCAGTCGCCACAGGGGCTCTGGGGCCAACGTCCTGACTTTC,CASSRHRGSGANVLTF
TRBD1,TRBJ2-7,TRBV7-8,-,14,TGTGCCAGCAGCTTAGGGACAGGGGCCTACGAGCAGTACTTC,CASSLGTGAYEQYF
-,TRBJ2-2,TRBV14,-,17,TGTGCCAGCAGCCAAGCTCAGGGACTTTTAGACACCGGGGAGCTGTTTTTT,CASSQAQGLLDTGELFF
TRBD2,TRBJ2-7,TRBV6-1,-,13,TGTGCCAGCAAGGCGGGGGACCCCTACGAGCAGTACTTC,CASKAGDPYEQYF
-,TRBJ1-2,TRBV20-1,-,11,TGCAGTGCCGGAGAGGGCTATGGCTACACCTTC,CSAGEGYGYTF
TRBD1,TRBJ2-1,TRBV7-2,-,16,TGTGCCAGCAGCGCGCAGGGACAGGGGTCCTACAATGAGCAGTTCTTC,CASSAQGQGSYNEQFF
-,TRBJ1-2,TRBV4-2,once,14,TGTGCCAGCAGCCAAGGAATAGGGGGCTATGGCTACACCTTC,CASSQGIGGYGYTF
TRBD2,TRBJ2-3,TRBV5-6,-,16,TGTGCCAGCAGCCAACTAGCGGGGGGGCCGGGAGATACGCAGTATTTT,CASSQLAGGPGDTQYF
TRBD1,TRBJ1-2,TRBV6-1,-,14,TGTGCCAGCAGTGAACCGGGACAGTACTATGGCTACACCTTC,CASSEPGQYYGYTF
-,TRBJ1-1,TRBV4-3,once,15,TGCGCCAGCAGCCAAGATTTCGGGGGGAACACTGAAGCTTTCTTT,CASSQDFGGNTEAFF
-,TRBJ1-1,TRBV28,once,13,TGTGCCAGCATGGACTGGTTGAACACTGAAGCTTTCTTT,CASMDWLNTEAFF
TRBD1,TRBJ2-5,TRBV15,few,14,TGTGCCACCAGCACGCGGACAGGACAAGAGACCCAGTACTTC,CATSTRTGQETQYF
TRBD2,TRBJ2-7,TRBV2,-,13,TGTGCCAGCTTAGCGGGGGCCACCTACGAGCAGTACTTC,CASLAGATYEQYF
TRBD1,TRBJ2-1,TRBV7-3,-,13,TGTGCCAGCCGACAGGGGGTATCAAATGAGCAGTTCTTC,CASRQGVSNEQFF
-,TRBJ2-3,TRBV7-8,once,16,TGTGCCAGCAGCGGCCTAACGTCCCAGGGCACAGATACGCAGTATTTT,CASSGLTSQGTDTQYF
-,TRBJ1-1,TRBV2,-,13,TGTGCCAGCAGTGATGACATGAACACTGAAGCTTTCTTT,CASSDDMNTEAFF
-,TRBJ1-1,TRBV4-3,-,15,TGCGCCAGCAGCCTGACCGGGACAACGAACACTGAAGCTTTCTTT,CASSLTGTTNTEAFF
TRBD1,TRBJ2-7,TRBV9,-,16,TGTGCCAGCAGCCCAACGGCCTTGACAGGGTCCTACGAGCAGTACTTC,CASSPTALTGSYEQYF
TRBD1,TRBJ1-6,TRBV2,-,13,TGTGCCAGCAGGGACAGGGATAATTCACCCCTCCACTTT,CASRDRDNSPLHF
TRBD1,TRBJ2-3,TRBV4-3,-,16,TGCGCCAGCAGCCAAGATCGGGGACAGGGGGCAGATACGCAGTATTTT,CASSQDRGQGADTQYF
TRBD2,TRBJ2-3,TRBV4-2,-,18,TGTGCCAGCAGCCAGGATAGCGCGGGGCGGGGGAGCACAGATACGCAGTATTTT,CASSQDSAGRGSTDTQYF
-,TRBJ1-1,TRBV15,once,17,TGTGCCACCAGCAGAGATCCGGGGGGGCGCAGAATTACTGAAGCTTTCTTT,CATSRDPGGRRITEAFF
-,TRBJ2-1,TRBV2,once,10,TGTGCCAGCGCGGCGGGGGAGCAGTTCTTC,CASAAGEQFF
-,TRBJ2-1,TRBV29-1,-,14,TGCAGCGTCCCCGGGTCCGCCCTGGTCGATGAGCAGTTCTTC,CSVPGSALVDEQFF
-,TRBJ2-5,TRBV18,-,12,TGTGCCAGCTCACCACGGGGCCTGACCCAGTACTTC,CASSPRGLTQYF
TRBD1,TRBJ1-5,TRBV18,-,15,TGTGCCAGCTCATTTGGACAGGGGGGGAGGCAGCCCCAGCATTTT,CASSFGQGGRQPQHF
TRBD1,TRBJ2-7,TRBV9,-,14,TGTGCCAGCAGCCCCGGGACAGGGCCCTACGAGCAGTACTTC,CASSPGTGPYEQYF
-,TRBJ1-2,TRBV27,-,16,TGTGCCAGCAGTTTGCAGGGGAGAGGGTCTAACTATGGCTACACCTTC,CASSLQGRGSNYGYTF
-,TRBJ2-1,TRBV5-1,-,16,TGCGCCAGCAGCCCCCTCGAGGGGGGGGGCTACAATGAGCAGTTCTTC,CASSPLEGGGYNEQFF
TRBD1,TRBJ1-2,TRBV19,-,17,TGTGCCAGTAGTGCGATTCTCACAGGGGTCGGTGACTATGGCTACACCTTC,CASSAILTGVGDYGYTF
-,TRBJ2-3,TRBV6-4,medium-sized,13,TGTGCCAGCAGTGAAGGGGACACAGATACGCAGTATTTT,CASSEGDTDTQYF
-,TRBJ1-2,TRBV6-5,-,15,TGTGCCAGCAGTTATGGAGGGGATCGGTTGAATGGCTACACCTTC,CASSYGGDRLNGYTF
-,TRBJ1-2,TRBV9,-,13,TGTGCCAGCAGCGTCGACAGCAACTATGGCTACACCTTC,CASSVDSNYGYTF
TRBD2,TRBJ2-3,TRBV19,-,14,TGTGCCAGTAACGAGCGGGGTCGCACAGATACGCAGTATTTT,CASNERGRTDTQYF
-,TRBJ2-7,TRBV30,-,13,TGTGCCTGGAGTGTGGGCAGCTTCTACGAGCAGTACTTC,CAWSVGSFYEQYF
TRBD1,TRBJ2-2,TRBV4-3,-,18,TGCGCCAGCAGCCGGGTCATCCCGGGACAGTGGAACACCGGGGAGCTGTTTTTT,CASSRVIPGQWNTGELFF
-,TRBJ1-5,TRBV28,-,15,TGTGCCAGCAGTTCTGGGGCGTTTGTCAATCAGCCCCAGCATTTT,CASSSGAFVNQPQHF
TRBD1,TRBJ1-2,TRBV28,-,17,TGTGCCAGCAGTTTAGCTGGACAGGGGGCGCCGGGCTATGGCTACACCTTC,CASSLAGQGAPGYGYTF
-,TRBJ1-2,TRBV18,-,13,TGTGCCAGCTCACAGGGGCAGAACTATGGCTACACCTTC,CASSQGQNYGYTF
-,TRBJ1-3,TRBV11-2,once,14,TGTGCCAGCAGCTTAGATACGCCGGGGGACACCATATATTTT,CASSLDTPGDTIYF
-,TRBJ1-2,TRBV28,-,14,TGTGCCAGCAGTTTATACAGAGCTAACTATGGCTACACCTTC,CASSLYRANYGYTF
-,TRBJ1-1,TRBV4-2,-,13,TGTGCCAGCAGCCGGACAGTGAACACTGAAGCTTTCTTT,CASSRTVNTEAFF
-,TRBJ1-6,TRBV5-6,-,13,TGTGCCAGCAGCTTGGGGTGGAGTTCACCCCTCCACTTT,CASSLGWSSPLHF
TRBD2,TRBJ2-5,TRBV28,-,19,TGTGCCAGCAGTTACTCCCTCGTGGGACTAGCGGCCTACCAAGAGACCCAGTACTTC,CASSYSLVGLAAYQETQYF
TRBD2,TRBJ2-3,TRBV9,-,16,TGTGCCAGCAGCGTAGTTACGGGAGGGTCCACAGATACGCAGTATTTT,CASSVVTGGSTDTQYF
-,TRBJ2-7,TRBV28,-,10,TGTGCCAGATTTAGCTGCGAGCAGTACTTC,CARFSCEQYF
TRBD1,TRBJ2-7,TRBV7-9,-,15,TGTGCCAGCAGCCCAACGACAGGGGCCGACTACGAGCAGTACTTC,CASSPTTGADYEQYF